The rows below give T cell receptor beta chains drawn from one sample of a study of cytomegalovirus exposure and HLA in healthy donors. Here immunoSEQ multiplex PCR was the method, and the copy in TCRdb shows in-frame clones only, minus some. This table has about 160,000 clones, roughly 80% appearing once. Sequenced input: PBMCs. The receptors derive from a man aged 30-40 years in good health and CMV-seropositive. Each CDR3 is given with its conserved first and last residue. A D gene is named only where the DNA matches it firmly. A clone size is listed for some rows: how often the clone was seen (once, few, many), or a class if it is expanded.

d_gene	v_gene	len	j_gene	abundance	CDR3nt	CDR3aa
TRBD1	TRBV19	14	TRBJ1-2	NA	TGTGCCAGTAGCCTACGGGACAGTAACTATGGCTACACCTTC	CASSLRDSNYGYTF
TRBD1	TRBV4-2	15	TRBJ2-4	NA	TGTGCCAGCAGCCAAGATCAGGGGGAGTGGGACATTCAGTACTTC	CASSQDQGEWDIQYF
TRBD1	TRBV19	18	TRBJ1-2	NA	TGTGCCAGTAGTTCGTATTCCGGGACAGGGGCCACTTCGGGTGGCTACACCTTC	CASSSYSGTGATSGGYTF
NA	TRBV7-8	13	TRBJ2-7	NA	TGTGCCAGCAGCTTTACAGGGTTATACGAGCAGTACTTC	CASSFTGLYEQYF
TRBD2	TRBV28	17	TRBJ2-2	NA	TGTGCCAGCAGTTTAGAGGGGACTAGTATTTGGTCCGGGGAGCTGTTTTTT	CASSLEGTSIWSGELFF
NA	TRBV5-4	17	TRBJ2-3	NA	TGTGCCAGCAGCTTTGAGGGCGCGGGCGGGCGCACAGATACGCAGTATTTT	CASSFEGAGGRTDTQYF
TRBD2	TRBV9	17	TRBJ2-1	NA	TGTGCCAGCAGCGGACTAGCGGGACCCATGACTAACAATGAGCAGTTCTTC	CASSGLAGPMTNNEQFF
TRBD2	TRBV5-4	14	TRBJ2-5	NA	TGTGCCAGCAGCTCTAAACTAGCGGGAGAGACCCAGTACTTC	CASSSKLAGETQYF
NA	TRBV18	15	TRBJ1-4	NA	TGTGCCAGCTCACCGTGGACCGGGAGCGATGAAAAACTGTTTTTT	CASSPWTGSDEKLFF
NA	TRBV6-6	15	TRBJ2-3	NA	TGTGCCAGCAGTTACGCTGACGAGACCGGGAATACGCAGTATTTT	CASSYADETGNTQYF
NA	TRBV29-1	11	TRBJ1-1	NA	TGCAGCGTTGACACAACGCCTGAAGCTTTCTTT	CSVDTTPEAFF
NA	TRBV25-1	15	TRBJ1-2	NA	TGTGCCAGCAGTGAATTGGGGGGGACGACCGGCGGCTACACCTTC	CASSELGGTTGGYTF
NA	TRBV20-1	10	TRBJ2-7	NA	TGCAGTACCAGAACCTACGAGCAGTACTTC	CSTRTYEQYF
TRBD1	TRBV15	18	TRBJ2-7	NA	TGTGCCACCAGCAGTCACCCCGGGACAGGGGATTCCCCCTACGAGCAGTACTTC	CATSSHPGTGDSPYEQYF
NA	TRBV5-6	13	TRBJ1-1	NA	TGTGCCAGCAGCTTGGGGGGCCCGCCTGAAGCTTTCTTT	CASSLGGPPEAFF
TRBD1	TRBV11-2	13	TRBJ1-2	NA	TGTGCCAGCACCAACACCGGGACAGTAGGCTACACCTTC	CASTNTGTVGYTF
TRBD1	TRBV7-9	16	TRBJ1-2	NA	TGTGCCAGCAGCCTCGAAGGGGGACAGGGAGGGGATGGCTACACCTTC	CASSLEGGQGGDGYTF
NA	TRBV10-2	13	TRBJ2-7	many	TGCGCCAGCAGTGAACAGGGTTCCTACGAGCAGTACTTC	CASSEQGSYEQYF
NA	TRBV18	13	TRBJ2-7	NA	TGTGCCAGCTCACCCGGCAGGGGCTACGAGCAGTACTTC	CASSPGRGYEQYF
TRBD1	TRBV2	16	TRBJ1-5	once	TGTGCCAGCAGTGACTTGGGACAGGGGGCGGGTCAGCCCCAGCATTTT	CASSDLGQGAGQPQHF
NA	TRBV27	16	TRBJ2-7	few	TGTGCCAGCAGTTTATCGGTGGGGGCTGTGGGATACGAGCAGTACTTC	CASSLSVGAVGYEQYF
NA	TRBV5-6	14	TRBJ1-2	once	TGTGCCAGCAGCTCGGGCGGGACGGCGTATGGCTACACCTTC	CASSSGGTAYGYTF
TRBD1	TRBV5-4	15	TRBJ1-4	NA	TGTGCCAGCAGCTCCAACAGGGGGATAAATGAAAAACTGTTTTTT	CASSSNRGINEKLFF
NA	TRBV7-9	13	TRBJ1-1	NA	TGTGCCAGCACCCCCCGGGGGGACACTGAAGCTTTCTTT	CASTPRGDTEAFF
NA	TRBV11-2	14	TRBJ1-4	once	TGTGCCAGCAGCTCCCCCCTTATCCGGGGGAAACTGTTTTTT	CASSSPLIRGKLFF
TRBD1	TRBV27	15	TRBJ2-7	NA	TGTGCCAGCAGTGAAGGGACAGGTGGGGCCTACGAGCAGTACTTC	CASSEGTGGAYEQYF
NA	TRBV5-1	14	TRBJ2-3	NA	TGCGCCAGCAGATCAGGACAGAGCACAGATACGCAGTATTTT	CASRSGQSTDTQYF
NA	TRBV4-3	16	TRBJ2-1	NA	TGCGCCAGCAGCCAAGCCGGCAGGGGCTCCTACAATGAGCAGTTCTTC	CASSQAGRGSYNEQFF